The entry below gives a single T cell receptor beta chain sequence along with its context. Antigen specificity is unknown. Method: immunoSEQ multiplex PCR; TCRdb's copy keeps in-frame clones and lacks some. The repertoire holds tens of thousands of clones, with around 94% as singletons. This entry belongs to a study of OX40 agonist ivuxolimab in advanced cancers. At the level of the study: The dose-escalation group included hepatocellular carcinoma, melanoma, renal cell carcinoma and head and neck cancer. Study-wide results and limits: Some patients who did not respond also had low normalized T-cell clonal expansion.

The germline gives CDR1 SGHRS, CDR2 YFSETQ. Trimming at V came to 5 bases and at J to 5 bases, leaving 4 bases not matched to a gene. The CDR3 sequence is 13 residues long. Any history of autoimmune disease or systemic immunosuppression disqualified patients. The TCR comes from an adult with an advanced solid tumor such as melanoma, head and neck, liver or kidney cancer. The sample here was CD4+ or CD8+ T cells sorted from blood, taken in a trial of the OX40 agonist ivuxolimab. The rearrangement uses TRBV5-1 and TRBJ2-1; 7 bases line up with TRBD1. Here the CDR3 reads CASSPQGNNEQFF. CDR3 nucleotides: TGCGCCAGCAGTCCACAGGGGAACAATGAGCAGTTCTTC.